The rows below give T cell receptor beta chains drawn from one sample of a study of tumor-infiltrating lymphocytes in glioblastoma multiforme. TCRdb itself ran the multiplex PCR reads through MiXCR, one entry per CDR3 protein. The data contain about 32,000 distinct CDR3 sequences, 60% to 75% of them singletons. The sequenced material came from brain tumor tissue. The receptors stem from a male donor with glioblastoma. Each CDR3 is given with its conserved first and last residue. A D gene is named only where the DNA matches it firmly. Part of the rows lack a size; the others show once, few, many or a class for expanded clones.

size,length,V,J,D,DNA,CDR3
.,17,TRBV24-1,TRBJ2-5,TRBD2,TGTGCCACCAGTGATCCCGGTGGTAGCGGGAGCCAAGAGACCCAGTACTTC,CATSDPGGSGSQETQYF
few,13,TRBV6-5,TRBJ1-1,.,TGTGCCAGCAGTTGGGCGGCGAACACTGAAGCTCTCTTT,CASSWAANTEALF
few,16,TRBV5-1,TRBJ1-1,.,TGCGCCAGCAGCTTGGAGATGGGTTTCAGCGGCGCTGAAGCTTTCTTT,CASSLEMGFSGAEAFF
once,16,TRBV20-1,TRBJ2-7,.,TGCAGTGTCATAAACCCAGGGGGAGGGGGGCAGTACGAGCAGTACTTC,CSVINPGGGGQYEQYF
few,19,TRBV21-1,TRBJ2-1,.,TGTGCCAGCAGCAAACCGGGACAGGGTAGGGCTGGACGGTCCAATGAGCAGTTCTTC,CASSKPGQGRAGRSNEQFF
few,20,TRBV6-5,TRBJ2-7,.,TGTGCCAGCAGTTACTCGATCGATGGGGGGAGCGGGCGATCCCCCTACGAGCAGTACTTC,CASSYSIDGGSGRSPYEQYF
.,14,TRBV29-1,TRBJ1-4,TRBD1,TGCATCGTCGGGACAGGAGGTACTAATGAAAAACTGTTTTTT,CIVGTGGTNEKLFF
.,15,TRBV28,TRBJ1-5,.,TGTGCCAGCAGTTTCCCAACAGGGAGAAATCAGCCCCAGCATTTT,CASSFPTGRNQPQHF
.,15,TRBV29-1,TRBJ2-5,.,TGCATCACTCGACAGGGAGGAGGCCACCAAGAGAGCCAGTACTTC,CITRQGGGHQESQYF
.,16,TRBV28,TRBJ1-1,.,TGTGCCAGCTCAGGACAGCCTATTTATGTGAACACTGAAACTTTCTTT,CASSGQPIYVNTETFF
many,17,TRBV6-5,TRBJ2-3,TRBD1,TGTGCCAGCAGTTCTGCCGGGACAGGGCTTAGCACAGATACGCAGTATTTT,CASSSAGTGLSTDTQYF
.,16,TRBV6-1,TRBJ2-2,TRBD2,TGTGTCAGCAAATTGGCAGCGGGAGGAAGTAACGGGGAGCCGTTTTTT,CVSKLAAGGSNGEPFF
.,13,TRBV20-1,TRBJ2-7,TRBD1,TGCAGTGCTAGATCCACAGGGGTTGGAGAGCAGTACTTC,CSARSTGVGEQYF
once,15,TRBV7-8,TRBJ2-1,TRBD1,TGTGCCAGCAGCATAGTGCCGACAGGGGGCAATGAGCAGTTCTTC,CASSIVPTGGNEQFF
many,15,TRBV10-3,TRBJ2-1,TRBD2,TGTGCCATCAGCCAGGGGACTAGGTCGTCGAATGAGCAGTTCTTC,CAISQGTRSSNEQFF
.,14,TRBV20-1,TRBJ2-7,.,TGCAGTGTTAGGCGGGACTTCCTCGCCTACCAGCAATACTTT,CSVRRDFLAYQQYF
many,14,TRBV6-6,TRBJ1-1,TRBD1,TGTGCCAGCAGTCCCTTGGACAGGGGGGTTGAAGCTTTCTTT,CASSPLDRGVEAFF
.,17,TRBV10-3,TRBJ2-4,.,TGTGCCATCAGTGAGTCCCCGGGACAACGAGCCAAAAACATTCAATACTTC,CAISESPGQRAKNIQYF